This TCR beta chain appears in the sequencing data of a study of response to subunit inactivated influenza vaccine. Each CDR3 protein gets one entry after TCRdb re-called the RT-PCR reads with MiXCR. The table records roughly 500,000 distinct CDR3 sequences, 25% of them present only once. This clonotype was detected a few times. CDR1 and CDR2 (germline): MDHEN, SYDVKM. This CDR3 is 12 amino acids long. The V end lost 5 bases, the J end lost 4 bases, and 6 bases lay between the germline ends. The chain combines TRBV28 with TRBJ2-1; D call uncertain. This specimen consisted of CD4+ T cells sorted from PBMCs, obtained more than 4 days after vaccination. The clonotype originates from a man aged 50 to 60 who received an inactivated influenza vaccine. In DNA form, the CDR3 reads TGTGCCAGCAGTGGACGGTACAATGAGCAGTTCTTC. Translated, it gives CASSGRYNEQFF. Filled out from reference TRBV28 and TRBJ2-1, the complete variable domain reads DVKVTQSSRYLVKRTGEKVFLECVQDMDHENMFWYRQDPGLGLRLIYFSYDVKMKEKGDIPEGYSVSREKKERFSLILESASTNQTSMYLCASSGRYNEQFFGPGTRLTVL.